The rows below give T cell receptor beta chains drawn from one sample of a study of T cell responses to AZD1222 COVID-19 vaccine. Profiled with immunoSEQ multiplex PCR; TCRdb holds only in-frame clones, not every one. This sample has approximately 200,000 clones; about 90% occur once, and the top ten carry approximately 8%. Source: peripheral blood, taken on day 0 of AZD1222 vaccination. The receptors were gathered from an adult in good health. Each CDR3 is given with its conserved first and last residue. A D gene is named only where the DNA matches it firmly. Clone size is stated in some rows and not others, as once, few, many or a class when expanded.

CDR3nt | CDR3aa | len | v_gene | d_gene | abundance | j_gene
TGCAGTGCTACACAGCAAGAGACCCAGTACTTC | CSATQQETQYF | 11 | TRBV20-1 | - | - | TRBJ2-5
TGTGCCAGCAGCCCGGGACTAGCGGGGGCCTATTCTAGCACAGATACGCAGTATTTT | CASSPGLAGAYSSTDTQYF | 19 | TRBV7-8 | TRBD2 | once | TRBJ2-3
TGTGCCAGCAGCTTAGCCTACCCGACTCCGTCCAACACTGAAGCTTTCTTT | CASSLAYPTPSNTEAFF | 17 | TRBV7-9 | - | - | TRBJ1-1
TGCGCCAGCAGCTTGACGGGGTGGAACACTGAAGCTTTCTTT | CASSLTGWNTEAFF | 14 | TRBV5-1 | - | - | TRBJ1-1
TGCAGCGTCGTGATCGTTGGCCTGGGAGAGCAGTACTTC | CSVVIVGLGEQYF | 13 | TRBV29-1 | - | - | TRBJ2-7
TGTGCCAGCAGCCTCACAGGGGTGTCCTACGAGCAGTACTTC | CASSLTGVSYEQYF | 14 | TRBV7-3 | TRBD1 | - | TRBJ2-7
TGTGCCACCAGTGAAGTCAAACAGGCTCCCTCCTACGAGCAGTACTTC | CATSEVKQAPSYEQYF | 16 | TRBV24-1 | - | - | TRBJ2-7
TGTGCCAGCAGCCCCCGGGTTCGGGACTCTGGAAACACCATATATTTT | CASSPRVRDSGNTIYF | 16 | TRBV4-2 | - | - | TRBJ1-3
TGTGCCAGCAGTTTACCCGGAAACACCATATATTTT | CASSLPGNTIYF | 12 | TRBV27 | - | - | TRBJ1-3
TGTGCCAGCAGCGTCCGGGCGGTGAACACTGAAGCTTTCTTT | CASSVRAVNTEAFF | 14 | TRBV9 | - | - | TRBJ1-1
TGTGCCAGTAGCCTAGGACCCTCGACCACTGAAGCTTTCTTT | CASSLGPSTTEAFF | 14 | TRBV19 | - | few | TRBJ1-1
TGCGCCAGCAGCCAAGTGGGCAGAAACGACTATGGCTACACCTTC | CASSQVGRNDYGYTF | 15 | TRBV4-1 | - | - | TRBJ1-2
TGTGCCAGCGGGCGGGGGGCGGCAGATACGCAGTATTTT | CASGRGAADTQYF | 13 | TRBV28 | TRBD2 | - | TRBJ2-3
TGTGCCAGCAGAGCCGGGACAGGGGTTGGCTACACCTTC | CASRAGTGVGYTF | 13 | TRBV6-5 | TRBD1 | - | TRBJ1-2
TGTGCCAGCAGCTTATTGCTTGGCTACACCTTC | CASSLLLGYTF | 11 | TRBV7-9 | - | - | TRBJ1-2
TGTGCCAGCAGCGGCCCCACAGATACGCAGTATTTT | CASSGPTDTQYF | 12 | TRBV9 | - | - | TRBJ2-3
TGTGCCAGCATCCGGGACAGGGACACCGGGGAGCTGTTTTTT | CASIRDRDTGELFF | 14 | TRBV2 | TRBD1 | few | TRBJ2-2
TGTGCCAGCAGTTTAGGGGGGGCCGGCTACACCTTC | CASSLGGAGYTF | 12 | TRBV28 | - | few | TRBJ1-2
TGTGCCAGCAGTCGGGACAGGGTATCCATGAACACTGAAGCTTTCTTT | CASSRDRVSMNTEAFF | 16 | TRBV6-2/TRBV6-3 | TRBD1 | - | TRBJ1-1
TGTGCCAGCAGCTTAGCAAGAGGGAACACCGGGGAGCTGTTTTTT | CASSLARGNTGELFF | 15 | TRBV7-9 | - | - | TRBJ2-2
TGTGCCAGCAGCCCTAGCGGGGGGGCGCCCTACGAGCAGTACTTC | CASSPSGGAPYEQYF | 15 | TRBV7-2 | TRBD2 | - | TRBJ2-7
TGCGCCAGCAGCCAAGTAGAGACGGGTAACTATGGCTACACCTTC | CASSQVETGNYGYTF | 15 | TRBV4-1 | - | once | TRBJ1-2
TGTGCCAGCAGCGTAACGTCTAGCAATCAGCCCCAGCATTTT | CASSVTSSNQPQHF | 14 | TRBV9 | - | - | TRBJ1-5
TGTGCCAGCAGCCGGCGGGTCCCGAGCACAGATACGCAGTATTTT | CASSRRVPSTDTQYF | 15 | TRBV11-3 | - | medium-sized | TRBJ2-3
TGCGCCAGCAGCTGGGGACAGGTAACCTATGGCTACACCTTC | CASSWGQVTYGYTF | 14 | TRBV5-1 | TRBD1 | - | TRBJ1-2
TGCGCCAGCAGCCAAGATAGGGGGACAGCAACTAATGAAAAACTGTTTTTT | CASSQDRGTATNEKLFF | 17 | TRBV4-3 | TRBD1 | - | TRBJ1-4
TGTGCCAGCCCGGCTAGCTCCTACGAGCAGTACTTC | CASPASSYEQYF | 12 | TRBV28 | - | - | TRBJ2-7
TGTGCCAGCAGCGGCCAGGACAGGGGGAAAGAGACCCAGTACTTC | CASSGQDRGKETQYF | 15 | TRBV2 | TRBD1 | - | TRBJ2-5
TGTGCCAGCTCACCCTCCGCGAGCTCCTATAATTCACCCCTCCACTTT | CASSPSASSYNSPLHF | 16 | TRBV18 | - | - | TRBJ1-6
TGTGCCACCCGGTCAGGGCGTTACGATACGCAGTATTTT | CATRSGRYDTQYF | 13 | TRBV28 | - | - | TRBJ2-3
TGTGCCAGCAGTCAAAGAAGGGAGACCTACGAGCAGTACTTC | CASSQRRETYEQYF | 14 | TRBV2 | - | - | TRBJ2-7
TGTGCCAGCAGCTTGGGCGGGGGTGTGGATACGCAGTATTTT | CASSLGGGVDTQYF | 14 | TRBV7-9 | TRBD2 | - | TRBJ2-3
TGTGCCAGCAGCTTGGGAGGCTCTGGAAACACCATATATTTT | CASSLGGSGNTIYF | 14 | TRBV5-4 | - | - | TRBJ1-3
TGTGCCAGCAGTTACAAGTTTGGGTCAGAAGCTTTCTTT | CASSYKFGSEAFF | 13 | TRBV6-5 | - | - | TRBJ1-1
TGTGCCAGCAGCTTAGCCTTAATAAACACTGAAGCTTTCTTT | CASSLALINTEAFF | 14 | TRBV11-2 | - | - | TRBJ1-1
TGTGCCAGCAGCCCCTCGACAGGTACCTACAATGAGCAGTTCTTC | CASSPSTGTYNEQFF | 15 | TRBV5-4 | - | - | TRBJ2-1
TGTGCCAGCAGGGGTGGAGGGGACTATGGCTACACCTTC | CASRGGGDYGYTF | 13 | TRBV25-1 | - | - | TRBJ1-2
TGTGCCAGCAGTGAGGGGCTTAATCAGCCCCAGCATTTT | CASSEGLNQPQHF | 13 | TRBV2 | - | - | TRBJ1-5
TGTGCCAGCAGCCCCGAAGGGATCAGTGGTGGCTACACCTTC | CASSPEGISGGYTF | 14 | TRBV6-5 | - | few | TRBJ1-2
TGTGCCAGCAGCTCGGGGGGACTAGCGAGAAACGAGCAGTACTTC | CASSSGGLARNEQYF | 15 | TRBV5-6 | TRBD2 | - | TRBJ2-7
TGTGCCAGCAGCCCAAGACTTGAAGCCTACAATGAGCAGTTCTTC | CASSPRLEAYNEQFF | 15 | TRBV5-4 | - | - | TRBJ2-1
TGTGCCAGCATCCCCGACAGGGGTAATGAAAAACTGTTTTTT | CASIPDRGNEKLFF | 14 | TRBV2 | TRBD1 | - | TRBJ1-4